This T cell receptor (beta chain) stems from a study of spatial heterogeneity in lung cancer. Study background: Averaged across combinations, each unique TCR and UMI pairing appeared more than ten times in raw reads, which were uncorrected. Study-wide results and caveats: Resection saw ubiquitous expanded tumor TCRs appear in blood more than follow-up did.

MiXCR was run by TCRdb on the 5' RACE reads, yielding one entry per CDR3 protein. The table has about 23,000 distinct CDR3 sequences, approximately 4.6% seen once. This clonotype was seen at least ten times. The antigen remains undetermined. The time point here: sample taken at primary tumor resection. A total of around 72 untreated early-stage non-small cell lung cancer patients served as donors. Unsorted whole RNA samples from tumor, nontumor lung or frozen PBMC were sequenced. V was clipped by 4 bases and J by 4 bases, with 7 bases between them. The CDR3 has 12 residues. V and J are TRBV12-3 or TRBV12-4 and TRBJ2-5; D gene ambiguous. This TCR was recovered from a male donor with early-stage non-small cell lung cancer. The sample here was PBMCs, taken at surgery. The CDR3 protein is CASSYGPETQYF. The CDR3 DNA is TGTGCCAGCAGTTATGGTCCAGAGACCCAGTACTTC.